The 18 T cell receptor beta chains below come from one sample, sequenced in a study of response to subunit inactivated influenza vaccine. Each CDR3 protein is one row after TCRdb ran MiXCR on the RT-PCR reads. The table includes hundreds of thousands of distinct CDR3 sequences, approximately 7.1% detected once. The sample consisted of PBMCs from blood, taken less than 25 months after vaccination. Receptors originate from a man between 50 and 69 years old who received an inactivated influenza vaccine.

The V gene is TRBV20-1, the J gene TRBJ2-3; 14 nucleotides agree with TRBD2. V gave up 1 base and J gave up 0 bases; unmatched junction bases: 3. CDR3 length: 17 amino acids. Germline V gene sequence: CDR1 DFQATT, CDR2 SNEGSKA (reference sequence). The DNA of the CDR3 is TGCAGTGCTAGAGCAGGACTAGCGGGAGGCAGCACAGATACGCAGTATTTT. As protein: CSARAGLAGGSTDTQYF.

The rearrangement links TRBV4-1 to TRBJ2-7; D gene unclear. V lost 0 bases and J lost 4, with 7 bases in between. Looked up from germline, CDR1 is MGHRA and CDR2 is YSYEKL. This CDR3 is built from 13 residues. The CDR3 protein is CASSQEVVYEQYF. CDR3 coding DNA: TGCGCCAGCAGCCAAGAGGTTGTTTACGAGCAGTACTTC.

The chain recombines TRBV20-1 with TRBJ2-3, with D possibly being TRBD1 or TRBD2 (5 bases each). The CDR3 sequence is 11 residues long. Deletions cut 5 bases from V and 7 bases from J, with 10 bases between. Germline V gene lookup returns CDR1 DFQATT and CDR2 SNEGSKA (reference sequence). CDR3 in DNA: TGCAGTGCTGGGTGGGGGAATACGCAGTATTTT. Translation: CSAGWGNTQYF.

Many counts were recorded for this clonotype. The rearrangement uses TRBV7-2 and TRBJ1-5, with 7 positions matching TRBD1. This CDR3 has 15 residues. CDR1 is SGHTA and CDR2 is FQGNSA in the germline V gene. Trimming removed 4 bases from V and 4 bases from J; junction bases left unmatched: 7. The CDR3 coding sequence is TGTGCCAGCAGCTGGAGACAGGGAGGAAATCAGCCCCAGCATTTT. It is translated as CASSWRQGGNQPQHF.

This clonotype showed up many times. The V gene is TRBV20-1, the J gene TRBJ2-7, with D possibly TRBD2 on 6 matching bases. Looked up from germline, CDR1 is DFQATT and CDR2 is SNEGSKA (reference sequence). Trimming left V 0 bases short and J 5 bases short, with 17 bases between. The CDR3 covers 15 residues. The CDR3: CSARDRTLAPHEQYF. In nucleotides, the CDR3 is TGCAGTGCTAGAGACCGAACACTAGCTCCCCACGAGCAGTACTTC.

The chain couples TRBV7-9 to TRBJ2-1, with 10 bases fitting TRBD2. The germline V gene encodes CDR1 SEHNR and CDR2 FQNEAQ (reference sequence). Unmatched junction bases numbered 11, after V lost 1 base and J lost 8 bases. CDR3 length: 17 residues. The CDR3: CASSLVAGLAEGDEQFF. In nucleotides, the CDR3 is TGTGCCAGCAGCTTAGTAGCAGGACTAGCGGAGGGGGATGAGCAGTTCTTC.

This clonotype was counted at least ten times. The genes are TRBV28 and TRBJ1-2, with D unclear. The CDR3 has 13 residues. V was cut by 6 bases and J by 4 bases, with 12 bases left in between. Germline V gene data show CDR1 as MDHEN and CDR2 as SYDVKM. Here the CDR3 DNA reads TGTGCCAGCAGCCTTAGGCCGTCCTATGGCTACACCTTC. Encoded protein: CASSLRPSYGYTF.

This chain uses TRBV10-3 with TRBJ2-5, with TRBD1 identical over 9 bases. The CDR3 is 15 residues long. V lost 5 bases to trimming and J lost 4 bases; unmatched junction nucleotides: 8. Germline V gives CDR1 ENHRY, CDR2 SYGVKD. This CDR3 is CAISPDRGGSETQYF. In nucleotides, the CDR3 is TGTGCCATCAGTCCGGACAGGGGCGGGTCAGAGACCCAGTACTTC.

The chain couples TRBV12-3 or TRBV12-4 to TRBJ2-3, with a tentative D call TRBD1 (5 bases). The CDR3 has 14 residues. V was shortened by 7 bases and J by 2 bases, with 13 bases between the two germline ends. The chain's CDR3 is CASTPDSYTDTQYF. CDR3 sequence (DNA): TGTGCCAGCACCCCCGACAGTTACACAGATACGCAGTATTTT.

This clonotype was observed a few times. The J gene is TRBJ1-1, the V gene TRBV10-3, with 8 nucleotides matching TRBD1. This CDR3 comprises 16 residues. Germline V gene lookup returns CDR1 ENHRY and CDR2 SYGVKD. The V and J ends lost 6 bases and 0 bases, in that order; junction bases with no gene match: 9. The CDR3 reads CAIRPRDRRMNTEAFF. In DNA, the CDR3 is TGTGCCATCAGACCCCGGGACAGGCGCATGAACACTGAAGCTTTCTTT.

In its sample, this clonotype was seen many times. This chain uses TRBV6-1 with TRBJ1-3; no definite D call. The length of the CDR3 is 16 residues. The V and J ends lost 7 bases and 5 bases respectively, with 21 bases between them. Per germline, CDR1 MNHNS and CDR2 SASEGT. The CDR3 is CASTNGLLFGRNTIYF. Written as DNA, the CDR3 is TGTGCCAGCACAAACGGACTGCTGTTCGGCAGAAACACCATATATTTT.

In its sample, this clonotype was seen many times. V gene TRBV12-3 or TRBV12-4 combines with J gene TRBJ2-5; D is uncertain. This CDR3 has 15 residues. Trimming took off 2 bases at V and 1 base at J, with 11 bases between the two ends. The CDR3 is CASSLSSSSQETQYF. Here the CDR3 DNA reads TGTGCCAGCAGTTTAAGCAGCTCCTCCCAAGAGACCCAGTACTTC.

The rearrangement joins TRBV5-6 to TRBJ2-1, with 7 bases that match TRBD2. Germline assignment: CDR1 SGHDT and CDR2 YYEEEE. There are 16 residues in the CDR3. Trimming at V came to 3 bases and at J to 9 bases, leaving 15 bases not matched to a gene. This CDR3 reads CASSSQGGSGLGEQFF. The CDR3 DNA is TGTGCCAGCAGCTCCCAGGGAGGGAGTGGCTTGGGTGAGCAGTTCTTC.

This clonotype occurred a few times. This chain uses TRBV6-1 with TRBJ2-5; weak D call: TRBD2 (5 bases). Germline V gene sequence: CDR1 MNHNS, CDR2 SASEGT. CDR3 length: 16 amino acids. V lost 6 bases to trimming and J lost 7 bases, with 24 bases between them. DNA for the CDR3: TGTGCCAGCAGAGAGGTCCGGCCATTGACCCGGGGGACCCAGTACTTC. Protein sequence: CASREVRPLTRGTQYF.

This clonotype came up many times. The chain employs TRBV7-8 and TRBJ2-3; TRBD2 matches 7 bases. This CDR3 region has 16 residues. V was clipped by 1 base and J by 1 base; unmatched bases: 5. The germline V gene has CDR1 SGHVS and CDR2 FQNEAQ. Here the CDR3 DNA reads TGTGCCAGCAGCTTAGGACCGGCGGGGGGCACAGATACGCAGTATTTT. As protein: CASSLGPAGGTDTQYF. Filled out from reference TRBV7-8 and TRBJ2-3, the complete variable domain reads GAGVSQSPRYKVAKRGQDVALRCDPISGHVSLFWYQQALGQGPEFLTYFQNEAQLDKSGLPSDRFFAERPEGSVSTLKIQRTQQEDSAVYLCASSLGPAGGTDTQYFGPGTRLTVL.

This clonotype was counted only a few times. CDR3 bases: TGTGCCAACCCGGGACTGGAGCCCTACATTCAGTACTTC. Its translation: CANPGLEPYIQYF. V is TRBV12-3 or TRBV12-4 and J is TRBJ2-4, with TRBD2 as a possible D gene (6 bases). V was clipped by 10 bases and J by 8 bases, with 18 bases between them. The CDR3 has 13 amino acids.

This chain links TRBV11-2 with TRBJ1-6, with D possibly TRBD1 on 6 matching bases. Germline-derived CDR1 and CDR2 are SGHAT and FQNNGV. V lost 4 bases to trimming and J lost 10 bases, with 20 bases between them. CDR3 size: 16 residues. In DNA, the CDR3 is TGTGCCAGCAGCTCAGGGAGGGGTCCAGGGGTATCACCCCTCCACTTT. Translation gives CASSSGRGPGVSPLHF. Full variable domain (rest looked up from reference TRBV11-2 and TRBJ1-6): EAGVAQSPRYKIIEKRQSVAFWCNPISGHATLYWYQQILGQGPKLLIQFQNNGVVDDSQLPKDRFSAERLKGVDSTLKIQPAKLEDSAVYLCASSSGRGPGVSPLHFGNGTRLTVT.

There are a few counts of this clonotype. The chain recombines TRBV9 with TRBJ1-1, with unresolved D. The germline gives CDR1 SGDLS, CDR2 YYNGEE. Trimming removed 4 bases from V and 8 bases from J, with 12 bases in between. The CDR3 length is 12 residues. The CDR3 reads CASSSPTREAFF. CDR3 DNA: TGTGCCAGCAGCTCCCCGACGAGAGAAGCTTTCTTT.